The T cell receptor beta chain under discussion was sequenced for a study of blood T cell repertoires in COVID-19. In the study's own analysis: Amplified reference gene primers provided the basis for estimating nucleated cell counts. Sequenced by immunoSEQ multiplex PCR; TCRdb stores in-frame clones only, minus some. V and J calls plus clone size are reproduced from that table; the DNA served to infer D and trimming. The sample consists of about 190,000 clones, 85% to 90% of them appearing once. The CDR3 contains 16 residues. The V gene lost 4 bases and the J gene lost 6 bases, with 19 bases spanning the gap. Germline V gene sequence: CDR1 MGHRA, CDR2 YSYEKL.

V usage is TRBV4-1 and J usage is TRBJ1-5; D not certain. This clonotype was sampled from a man aged 45-65 years with acute or convalescent COVID-19. The specimen sequenced was peripheral blood. The CDR3 coding sequence is TGCGCCAGCAGCCCAACAATCGCCCGGTCGGGTCAGCCCCAGCATTTT. It encodes CASSPTIARSGQPQHF.